One and the same sample provided the 12 T cell receptor beta chains below, sequenced in a study of blood T cell repertoires in COVID-19. The table came from immunoSEQ multiplex PCR; TCRdb's copy has only in-frame clones and leaves some out. In the table there are about 93,000 clones, under 90% of which are singletons. Specimen: peripheral blood. Receptors originate from a human donor with active COVID-19. The donor label of this sample is uncertain.

The rearrangement uses TRBV5-1 and TRBJ2-3; D gene uncertain. V was pared by 0 bases and J by 1 base, with 12 bases between. The CDR3 consists of 16 residues. Germline values: CDR1 SGHRS, CDR2 YFSETQ. The CDR3 reads CASSLERGGGTDTQYF. DNA of the CDR3: TGCGCCAGCAGCTTGGAACGAGGTGGAGGCACAGATACGCAGTATTTT.

The chain recombines TRBV7-2 with TRBJ1-1, with D uncertain. V was shortened by 6 bases and J by 1 base, with 6 bases between the two germline ends. Germline CDR1 is SGHTA and CDR2 is FQGNSA. This CDR3 comprises 12 residues. The CDR3 coding sequence is TGTGCCAGCAGTCGACAGAACACTGAAGCTTTCTTT. It codes for CASSRQNTEAFF.

The chain is built from TRBV7-9 and TRBJ2-5, with 9 nucleotides matching TRBD1. CDR3 length equals 15 residues. The germline V gene has CDR1 SEHNR and CDR2 FQNEAQ (reference sequence). Losses at the gene ends were 5 bases for V and 5 bases for J; bases not matched to a gene: 9. The CDR3 DNA sequence: TGTGCCAGCAGCCTGGGGACAGGGCGTTGGGAGACCCAGTACTTC. Residues: CASSLGTGRWETQYF.

The chain joins TRBV10-3 to TRBJ2-4; 12 positions match TRBD1. The CDR3 loop spans 12 amino acids. Germline V lookup: CDR1 ENHRY, CDR2 SYGVKD. With 9 bases clipped from V and 8 bases from J, the junction kept 2 bases outside the gene matches. The CDR3 protein is CAIGTGGYIQYF. The CDR3 DNA reads as TGTGCCATAGGGACAGGGGGCTACATTCAGTACTTC.

The V gene is TRBV7-2, the J gene TRBJ2-1; D perhaps matches TRBD2 (6 bases). Germline V CDR1 and CDR2: SGHTA, FQGNSA. Trimming took off 7 bases at V and 5 bases at J, with 18 bases between the two ends. CDR3 length equals 15 residues. The CDR3 protein is CASTPFKDYNNEQFF. For the CDR3, the DNA is TGTGCCAGCACCCCCTTTAAGGACTACAACAATGAGCAGTTCTTC.

J is TRBJ2-2 and V is TRBV5-1; a weak D match, TRBD2 (6 bases). The CDR3 consists of 17 residues. V was pared by 4 bases and J by 0 bases, with 16 bases between. Per the germline V gene, CDR1 is SGHRS and CDR2 is YFSETQ. The CDR3 protein is CASSHVMAGTNTGELFF. The CDR3 DNA follows: TGCGCCAGCAGCCACGTTATGGCGGGAACGAACACCGGGGAGCTGTTTTTT.

The V gene is TRBV5-5, the J gene TRBJ2-3; the D gene is possibly TRBD1 (5 bases). Trimming left V 1 base short and J 6 bases short, with 15 bases between. CDR3 length: 15 amino acids. The germline V gene encodes CDR1 SGHKS and CDR2 YYEKEE (reference sequence). Here the CDR3 reads CASSLFRDTLDTQYF. As DNA, the CDR3 is TGTGCCAGCAGCTTGTTCAGGGATACTTTGGATACGCAGTATTTT.

V usage is TRBV7-9 and J usage is TRBJ2-5; 10 bases map to TRBD2. The J segment lost 2 bases and the V segment lost 4 bases, leaving 7 bases of the junction unmatched. Germline-derived CDR1 and CDR2 are SEHNR and FQNEAQ (reference sequence). The CDR3 is made up of 16 amino acids. The CDR3, as DNA: TGTGCCAGCAGCTCGTCTAGCGGGGGCACTCAAGAGACCCAGTACTTC. Residues: CASSSSSGGTQETQYF.

This clone was observed a few times. In nucleotides, the CDR3 is TGCGCCAGCAGCCTAAATAGACAGGGCAATGAGCAGTTCTTC. Translation: CASSLNRQGNEQFF. The V gene is TRBV4-1, the J gene TRBJ2-1, with 7 bases matching TRBD1. J lost 6 bases, V lost 4 bases, and 6 bases had no gene match. The V gene's germline CDR1 is MGHRA and CDR2 YSYEKL. The CDR3 loop spans 14 amino acids.

The chain recombines TRBV5-1 with TRBJ2-2, with TRBD2 matching over 8 bases. Germline CDR1 SGHRS, CDR2 YFSETQ. The CDR3 is 17 amino acids. Trimming at V came to 0 bases and at J to 7 bases, leaving 11 bases not matched to a gene. CDR3 DNA: TGCGCCAGCAGCTTGGCCCCGCGGGGGGCCCGCCACGGGGAGCTGTTTTTT. Its protein is CASSLAPRGARHGELFF.

The genes are TRBV4-3 and TRBJ1-2, with TRBD1 matching 7 bases. Germline V gene data show CDR1 as LGHNA and CDR2 as YSLEER. The CDR3 has 15 residues. The junction had 4 bases not matched to a gene; V was cut back by 0 bases and J by 3 bases. CDR3 nucleotide sequence: TGCGCCAGCAGCCAAGATCAGGGGGAACACTATGGCTACACCTTC. Amino acids: CASSQDQGEHYGYTF.

This chain links TRBV9 with TRBJ2-3, with 11 bases fitting TRBD2. J was trimmed by 4 bases and V by 4 bases; bases with no gene match: 14. Per germline, CDR1 SGDLS and CDR2 YYNGEE. This CDR3 region has 18 residues. CDR3 protein: CASSSQPIAGGRADTQYF. In nucleotides, the CDR3 is TGTGCCAGCAGCTCCCAACCGATAGCGGGGGGGCGGGCAGATACGCAGTATTTT.